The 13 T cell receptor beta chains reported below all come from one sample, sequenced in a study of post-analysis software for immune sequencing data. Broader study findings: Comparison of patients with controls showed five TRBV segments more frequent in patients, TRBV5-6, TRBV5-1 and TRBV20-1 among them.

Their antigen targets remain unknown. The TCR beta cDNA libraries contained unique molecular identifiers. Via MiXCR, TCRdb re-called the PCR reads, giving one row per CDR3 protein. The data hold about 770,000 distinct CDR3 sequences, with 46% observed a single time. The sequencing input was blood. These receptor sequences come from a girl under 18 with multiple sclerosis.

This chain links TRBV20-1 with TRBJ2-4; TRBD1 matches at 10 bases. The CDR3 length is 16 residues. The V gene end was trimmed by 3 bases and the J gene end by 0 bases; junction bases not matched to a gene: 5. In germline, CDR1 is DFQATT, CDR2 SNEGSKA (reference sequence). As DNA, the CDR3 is TGCAGTGCTAGTACCCGGGACAGGGGAGCCAAAAACATTCAGTACTTC. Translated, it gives CSASTRDRGAKNIQYF.

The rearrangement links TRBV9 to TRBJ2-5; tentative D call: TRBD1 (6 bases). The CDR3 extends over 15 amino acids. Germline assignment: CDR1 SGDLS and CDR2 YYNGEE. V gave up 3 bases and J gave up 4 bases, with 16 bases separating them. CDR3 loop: CASSAPTGLVETQYF. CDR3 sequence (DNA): TGTGCCAGCAGCGCGCCAACAGGGCTTGTAGAGACCCAGTACTTC.

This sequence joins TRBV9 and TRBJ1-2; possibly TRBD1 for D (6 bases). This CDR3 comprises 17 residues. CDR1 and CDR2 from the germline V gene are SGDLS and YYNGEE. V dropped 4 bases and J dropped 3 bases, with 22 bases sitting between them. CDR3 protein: CASSIPEGQGQDYGYTF. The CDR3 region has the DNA TGTGCCAGCAGCATCCCGGAGGGGCAGGGGCAGGACTATGGCTACACCTTC. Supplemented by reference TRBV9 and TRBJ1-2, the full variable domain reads DSGVTQTPKHLITATGQRVTLRCSPRSGDLSVYWYQQSLDQGLQFLIQYYNGEERAKGNILERFSAQQFPDLHSELNLSSLELGDSALYFCASSIPEGQGQDYGYTFGSGTRLTVV.

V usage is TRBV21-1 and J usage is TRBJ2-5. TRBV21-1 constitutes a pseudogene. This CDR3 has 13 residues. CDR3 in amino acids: CASSKDIQETQYF. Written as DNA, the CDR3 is TGTGCCAGCAGCAAAGACATACAAGAGACCCAGTACTTC.

The CDR3 DNA follows: TGTGCCAGCAGTCCTCGGACCAGAGGGAGTGCAGATACGCAGTATTTT. Its translation: CASSPRTRGSADTQYF. The chain has TRBV12-3 or TRBV12-4 and TRBJ2-3, with D tentatively TRBD2 (5 bases). V lost 5 bases and J lost 4, with 19 bases in between. The CDR3 contains 16 residues.

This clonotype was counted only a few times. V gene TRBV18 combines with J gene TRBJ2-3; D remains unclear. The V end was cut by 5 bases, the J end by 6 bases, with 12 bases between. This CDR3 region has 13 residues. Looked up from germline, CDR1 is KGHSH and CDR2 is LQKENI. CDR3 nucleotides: TGTGCCAGCTCATCCTCGCTGGGGGATACGCAGTATTTT. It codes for CASSSSLGDTQYF.

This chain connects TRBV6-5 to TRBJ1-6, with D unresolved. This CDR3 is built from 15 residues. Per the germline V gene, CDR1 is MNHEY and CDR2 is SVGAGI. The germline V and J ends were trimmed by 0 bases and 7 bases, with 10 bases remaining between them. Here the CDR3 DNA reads TGTGCCAGCAGTTACTCGAAGGGATGGAATTCACCCCTCCACTTT. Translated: CASSYSKGWNSPLHF.

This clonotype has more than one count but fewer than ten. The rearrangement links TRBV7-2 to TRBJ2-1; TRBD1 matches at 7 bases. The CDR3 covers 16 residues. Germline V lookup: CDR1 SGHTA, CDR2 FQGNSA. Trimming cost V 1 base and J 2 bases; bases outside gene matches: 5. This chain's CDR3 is CASSLVSRGPYNEQFF. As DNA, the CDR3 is TGTGCCAGCAGCTTAGTATCGAGGGGGCCCTACAATGAGCAGTTCTTC.

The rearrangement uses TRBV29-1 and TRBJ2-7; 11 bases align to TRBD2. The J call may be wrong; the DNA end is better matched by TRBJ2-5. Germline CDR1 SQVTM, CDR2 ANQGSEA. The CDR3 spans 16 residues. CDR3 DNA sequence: TGCAGCGTTGAAGGGTCCTCTAGCGGGAGGTGGGAGACCCAGTACTTC. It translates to CSVEGSSSGRWETQYF.

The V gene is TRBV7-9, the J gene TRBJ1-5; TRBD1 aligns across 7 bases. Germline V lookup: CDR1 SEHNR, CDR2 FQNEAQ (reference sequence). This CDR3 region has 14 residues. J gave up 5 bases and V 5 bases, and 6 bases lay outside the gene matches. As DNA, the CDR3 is TGTGCCAGCAGCGCAGACAGGGTAGATCAGCCCCAGCATTTT. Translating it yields CASSADRVDQPQHF.

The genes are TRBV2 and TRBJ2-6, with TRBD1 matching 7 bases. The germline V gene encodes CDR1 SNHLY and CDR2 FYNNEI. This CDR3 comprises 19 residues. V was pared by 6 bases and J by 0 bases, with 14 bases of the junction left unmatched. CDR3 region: CASSPWQTGFYSGANVLTF. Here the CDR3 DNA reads TGTGCCAGCAGCCCCTGGCAGACAGGGTTCTACTCTGGGGCCAACGTCCTGACTTTC. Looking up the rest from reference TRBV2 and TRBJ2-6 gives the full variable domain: EPEVTQTPSHQVTQMGQEVILRCVPISNHLYFYWYRQILGQKVEFLVSFYNNEISEKSEIFDDQFSVERPDGSNFTLKIRSTKLEDSAMYFCASSPWQTGFYSGANVLTFGAGSRLTVL.

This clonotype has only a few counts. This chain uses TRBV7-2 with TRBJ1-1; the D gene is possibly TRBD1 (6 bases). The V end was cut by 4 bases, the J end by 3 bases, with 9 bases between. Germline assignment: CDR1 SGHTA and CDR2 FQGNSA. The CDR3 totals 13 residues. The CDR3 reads CASSWTEDTEAFF. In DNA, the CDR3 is TGTGCCAGCAGCTGGACAGAGGACACTGAAGCTTTCTTT. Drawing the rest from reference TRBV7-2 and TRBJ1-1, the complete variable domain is GAGVSQSPSNKVTEKGKDVELRCDPISGHTALYWYRQSLGQGLEFLIYFQGNSAPDKSGLPSDRFSAERTGGSVSTLTIQRTQQEDSAVYLCASSWTEDTEAFFGQGTRLTVV.

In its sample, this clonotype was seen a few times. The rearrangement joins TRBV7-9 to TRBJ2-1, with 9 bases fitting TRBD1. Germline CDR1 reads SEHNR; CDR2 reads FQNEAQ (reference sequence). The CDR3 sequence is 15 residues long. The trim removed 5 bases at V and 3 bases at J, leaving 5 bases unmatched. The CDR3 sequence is CASSHRDRVYNEQFF. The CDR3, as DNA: TGTGCCAGCAGCCACCGGGACAGGGTCTACAATGAGCAGTTCTTC. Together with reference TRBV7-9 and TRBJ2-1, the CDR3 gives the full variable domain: DTGVSQNPRHKITKRGQNVTFRCDPISEHNRLYWYRQTLGQGPEFLTYFQNEAQLEKSRLLSDRFSAERPKGSFSTLEIQRTEQGDSAMYLCASSHRDRVYNEQFFGPGTRLTVL.